Shown below are 26 T cell receptor beta chains from a single sample sequenced in a study of type 1 regulatory T cells. Findings of the study overall: Compared with non-type 1 regulatory T cells, type 1 regulatory T cells showed a more restricted TCR repertoire.

Antigens of these TCRs are unknown. Using its own MiXCR run on the reads, TCRdb lists one record per CDR3 protein. This table has about 71,000 distinct CDR3 sequences, around 21% appearing once. The specimen sequenced was cultured type 1 regulatory T (Tr1) cells, either the whole culture or a sorted fraction (not recorded which). These receptor sequences come from a human donor in good health.

This clonotype has more than one count but fewer than ten. This chain links TRBV27 with TRBJ2-4; D may be TRBD2 (6 bases). CDR3 size: 13 residues. V lost 0 bases and J lost 7, with 7 bases in between. Germline CDR1 and CDR2: MNHEY and SMNVEV (reference sequence). CDR3 DNA: TGTGCCAGCAGTTTATCCGGGGGTAACATTCAGTACTTC. Protein product: CASSLSGGNIQYF.

A few counts support this clonotype. The gene calls are TRBV5-4 and TRBJ1-1; tentative D call: TRBD1 (5 bases). The CDR3 length is 14 residues. Looked up from germline, CDR1 is SGHNT and CDR2 is YYREEE (reference sequence). V was shortened by 4 bases and J by 4 bases, with 14 bases between the two germline ends. The CDR3 protein is CASSPGGSRTEAFF. In nucleotides, the CDR3 is TGTGCCAGCAGCCCCGGGGGGTCCCGCACTGAAGCTTTCTTT.

The genes are TRBV7-8 and TRBJ1-2; TRBD1 matches at 8 bases. The germline gives CDR1 SGHVS, CDR2 FQNEAQ. The V and J ends lost 5 bases and 1 base, in that order; junction bases with no gene match: 6. There are 15 residues in the CDR3. In DNA form, the CDR3 reads TGTGCCAGCAGCCCGAGGACAGGGCTTAACTATGGCTACACCTTC. Translated: CASSPRTGLNYGYTF.

This clonotype has a handful of counts. The chain uses TRBV24-1 and TRBJ2-3; the match to TRBD2 covers 13 bases. V shed 4 bases and J 6 bases; nucleotides not matched to a gene: 6. There are 16 residues in the CDR3. CDR1 and CDR2 (germline): KGHDR, SFDVKD. CDR3 coding DNA: TGTGCCACCAGTGACCCCGGGACTAGCGGGACGGATACGCAGTATTTT. This sequence encodes CATSDPGTSGTDTQYF.

This clonotype came up many times. The rearrangement uses TRBV7-2 and TRBJ1-5; a weak D match, TRBD1 (5 bases). Trimming left V 5 bases short and J 3 bases short, with 11 bases between. The CDR3 is 14 amino acids. In germline, CDR1 is SGHTA, CDR2 FQGNSA. The CDR3 here is CASSPGTPNQPQHF. The CDR3, as DNA: TGTGCCAGCAGCCCCGGGACGCCCAATCAGCCCCAGCATTTT.

The V gene is TRBV20-1, the J gene TRBJ2-1; the D is unclear. The CDR3 is 13 amino acids. Trimming left V 4 bases short and J 9 bases short, with 16 bases between. Germline V gives CDR1 DFQATT, CDR2 SNEGSKA (reference sequence). The chain's CDR3 is CSAIMRIWGEQFF. CDR3 sequence (DNA): TGCAGTGCTATAATGCGGATCTGGGGTGAGCAGTTCTTC.

J is TRBJ2-5 and V is TRBV7-3; the D gene is possibly TRBD2 (5 bases). CDR1 SGHTA and CDR2 FQGTGA come from the germline V gene. Trimming took 5 bases from V and 4 from J, leaving 14 bases between them. The CDR3 totals 14 residues. The CDR3 nucleotides read TGTGCCAGCAGCCCCGCCGGGGTTGGAGAGACCCAGTACTTC. This gives the protein CASSPAGVGETQYF.

In its sample, this clonotype was seen a few times. This chain connects TRBV5-1 to TRBJ2-1; 10 bases are shared with TRBD2. This CDR3 is built from 15 residues. Germline lookup yields CDR1 SGHRS and CDR2 YFSETQ. V shed 2 bases and J 10 bases; nucleotides not matched to a gene: 9. The CDR3 bases are TGCGCCAGCAGCTTACAAGCGGGAGGGCCGAGAGAGCAGTTCTTC. Its translation: CASSLQAGGPREQFF.

This chain connects TRBV19 to TRBJ1-2; D is unresolved. V lost 4 bases and J lost 2, with 14 bases in between. The CDR3 covers 15 residues. Germline V gene sequence: CDR1 LNHDA, CDR2 SQIVND (reference sequence). The CDR3 nucleotides read TGTGCCAGTAGTACTCGGACCGGGAAAAACTATGGCTACACCTTC. Protein: CASSTRTGKNYGYTF.

There are a few counts of this clonotype. The V gene is TRBV20-1, the J gene TRBJ2-7, with D hard to call. The CDR3 totals 14 residues. Germline V lookup: CDR1 DFQATT, CDR2 SNEGSKA (reference sequence). With 0 bases removed from V and 2 bases from J, the gap between germline ends came to 11 bases. The CDR3 here is CSARDLGAPYEQYF. The CDR3 nucleotides are TGCAGTGCTAGAGATCTCGGCGCTCCCTACGAGCAGTACTTC.

This clonotype was detected many times. This chain links TRBV10-3 with TRBJ2-6; D perhaps matches TRBD2 (5 bases). CDR1 and CDR2 from the germline V gene are ENHRY and SYGVKD. The CDR3 has 15 amino acids. V was cut by 4 bases and J by 3 bases, with 10 bases left in between. The CDR3 coding sequence is TGTGCCATCAGTGGGGGAGTTTTTGGGGCCAACGTCCTGACTTTC. Translated: CAISGGVFGANVLTF.

Only a few counts were recorded for this clonotype. The rearrangement joins TRBV14 to TRBJ2-7; D is tentatively TRBD1 or TRBD2 (5 bases each). Trimming cost V 2 bases and J 7 bases, with 15 bases left between them. This CDR3 contains 14 residues. The germline CDR1 and CDR2 sequences are SGHDN and FVKESK. The CDR3 sequence: CASSQSGTHREQYF. CDR3 coding DNA: TGTGCCAGCAGCCAATCGGGGACCCACAGGGAGCAGTACTTC.

CDR3 residues: CSAQSGQQETQYF. CDR3 nucleotides: TGCAGTGCTCAATCCGGACAGCAAGAGACCCAGTACTTC. The chain recombines TRBV20-1 with TRBJ2-5, with D tentatively TRBD1 (6 bases). This CDR3 spans 13 amino acids. Deletions cut 5 bases from V and 2 bases from J, with 12 bases between. Germline values: CDR1 DFQATT, CDR2 SNEGSKA (reference sequence).

The chain has TRBV25-1 and TRBJ2-3; no firm D call. The CDR3 is 11 residues long. V lost 6 bases to trimming and J lost 7 bases, with 8 bases between them. The germline V gene encodes CDR1 MGHDK and CDR2 SYGVNS. In nucleotides, the CDR3 is TGTGCCAGCAGACTCACCTATACGCAGTATTTT. This sequence encodes CASRLTYTQYF.

There are a few counts of this clonotype. The chain carries TRBV12-3 or TRBV12-4 and TRBJ2-1; possibly TRBD2 for D (6 bases). Trimming took 4 bases from V and 7 from J, leaving 14 bases between them. The CDR3 contains 14 residues. CDR3 sequence: CASSSFELANEQFF. The CDR3 nucleotides are TGTGCCAGCAGTTCTTTCGAGCTAGCGAATGAGCAGTTCTTC.

The chain combines TRBV5-1 with TRBJ1-1; D is ambiguous. The V end was cut by 6 bases, the J end by 0 bases, with 9 bases between. The CDR3 is 13 amino acids. CDR1 and CDR2 from the germline V gene are SGHRS and YFSETQ. This CDR3 is CASKSALNTEAFF. In DNA, the CDR3 is TGCGCCAGCAAGTCGGCCCTGAACACTGAAGCTTTCTTT.

This clonotype was detected only a few times. The chain recombines TRBV6-5 with TRBJ1-2; possibly TRBD1 for D (5 bases). V lost 6 bases and J 4 bases, leaving 15 bases between the germline ends. CDR1 and CDR2 (germline): MNHEY, SVGAGI. The CDR3 is 14 amino acids. In nucleotides, the CDR3 is TGTGCCAGCAGACGGGACCTATCGGGCTATGGCTACACCTTC. Amino acids: CASRRDLSGYGYTF.

The chain couples TRBV7-9 to TRBJ1-6; D not resolved. There are 15 residues in the CDR3. CDR1 and CDR2 from the germline V gene are SEHNR and FQNEAQ (reference sequence). V was clipped by 5 bases and J by 9 bases, with 17 bases between them. The CDR3 coding sequence is TGTGCCAGCAGCCCTTTTCAATCCCAAGGTTCACCCCTCCACTTT. It specifies CASSPFQSQGSPLHF.

The gene calls are TRBV29-1 and TRBJ2-7, with D perhaps matching TRBD1 (5 bases). Germline V gene lookup returns CDR1 SQVTM and CDR2 ANQGSEA. The CDR3 sequence is 13 residues long. V lost 4 bases and J lost 2, with 12 bases in between. CDR3 bases: TGCAGCGTTGGGCCTGACAGAACCTACGAGCAGTACTTC. Its translation: CSVGPDRTYEQYF.

The J gene is TRBJ2-7, the V gene TRBV20-1; 7 bases fit TRBD2. The CDR3 runs 16 residues. The germline V gene encodes CDR1 DFQATT and CDR2 SNEGSKA (reference sequence). V lost 3 bases to trimming and J lost 2 bases; unmatched junction nucleotides: 13. As DNA, the CDR3 is TGCAGTGCTAGCTCAGAGTCCGGGACTACCACCTACGAGCAGTACTTC. Amino acids: CSASSESGTTTYEQYF.

This clonotype has more than one count but fewer than ten. The chain links TRBV5-1 to TRBJ2-7; D remains unclear. From germline, CDR1 is SGHRS and CDR2 YFSETQ. The CDR3 covers 14 residues. Trimming shortened V by 2 bases and J by 2 bases, and 11 bases separated the two germline ends. The CDR3 coding sequence is TGCGCCAGCAGCTTTGGAACAGCCGCCTACGAGCAGTACTTC. This codes for CASSFGTAAYEQYF.

V usage is TRBV5-1 and J usage is TRBJ1-1, with D hard to call. With 4 bases removed from V and 0 bases from J, the gap between germline ends came to 4 bases. CDR1 is SGHRS, CDR2 YFSETQ, per germline. This CDR3 contains 12 residues. The CDR3 bases are TGCGCCAGCAGCGCGGTGAACACTGAAGCTTTCTTT. This sequence encodes CASSAVNTEAFF.

This clonotype was picked up a small number of times. The chain links TRBV27 to TRBJ2-7; 11 bases are a match to TRBD2. The germline gives CDR1 MNHEY, CDR2 SMNVEV (reference sequence). This CDR3 has 17 amino acids. V shed 5 bases and J 1 base; nucleotides not matched to a gene: 10. The CDR3 is CASSRSLAGGVSYEQYF. In DNA form, the CDR3 reads TGTGCCAGCAGTCGCTCGCTAGCGGGAGGTGTTTCCTACGAGCAGTACTTC.

J is TRBJ2-1 and V is TRBV20-1, with D perhaps matching TRBD1 or TRBD2 (5 bases each). Germline V gives CDR1 DFQATT, CDR2 SNEGSKA (reference sequence). Trimming left V 1 base short and J 5 bases short, with 9 bases between. The CDR3 extends over 13 amino acids. Here the CDR3 DNA reads TGCAGTGCTAGAGTGGGACGAAACAATGAGCAGTTCTTC. This translates into CSARVGRNNEQFF.

This clonotype was seen many times. This rearrangement joins TRBV5-1 to TRBJ2-3; 13 bases are a match to TRBD2. In germline, CDR1 is SGHRS, CDR2 YFSETQ. The V and J ends lost 4 bases and 7 bases, in that order; junction bases with no gene match: 6. The length of the CDR3 is 15 residues. CDR3 residues: CASSPGLAGANTQYF. The CDR3 region has the DNA TGCGCCAGCAGCCCCGGACTAGCGGGAGCGAATACGCAGTATTTT.

This clonotype was counted only a few times. The chain uses TRBV5-5 and TRBJ2-1; D possibly matches TRBD1 or TRBD2 (5 bases each). The length of the CDR3 is 17 residues. Trimming removed 4 bases from V and 0 bases from J, with 17 bases in between. Germline V gene data show CDR1 as SGHKS and CDR2 as YYEKEE (reference sequence). CDR3 coding DNA: TGTGCCAGCAGCCCGGGGACCTGGGCCCCCTCCTACAATGAGCAGTTCTTC. Protein: CASSPGTWAPSYNEQFF.